This TCR beta chain was sequenced in a study of CD8 T cells in ankylosing spondylitis (dated by TCRdb to 2016 to 2017). About the investigation overall: The study set out to find disease-linked TCR variants by profiling T cell receptor beta repertoires in ankylosing spondylitis patients and healthy donors. The full study cohort was made up of approximately 27 ankylosing spondylitis patients and more than 90 healthy donors. Peripheral blood was sampled, and synovial fluid was additionally collected from ankylosing spondylitis patients. Results the study describes overall, beyond this receptor: A TCR beta motif of several highly homologous amino acid variants appeared characteristic of blood from ankylosing spondylitis patients. A CD8+ phenotype was shown by the disease-linked clones, which were found at relatively low frequencies in peripheral blood. Some TCR beta motif variants had previously been reported in synovial fluid and blood of reactive arthritis patients, which suggested common disease-initiation mechanisms. The disease-linked clones were reported to be significantly enriched in matched synovial fluid samples from ankylosing spondylitis patients.

With respect to this clonotype: The clone's antigen remains unknown. Base qualities were left out, and no much larger clone turns up one base away.

Sequenced on an Illumina HiSeq 2500. TCR beta libraries were prepared by quantitative 5'-RACE with molecular barcodes. The authors' pipeline ran thus. Disease-linked TCR variants were identified with a new computational method built on a probabilistic model of VDJ rearrangement. In TCRdb, the public reads were trimmed at Q25 with fastp and aligned with MiXCR, with productive beta chains retained. When rows share a CDR3 protein, they turn into one entry using the most common DNA and genes. The V and J calls reflect TCRdb's pipeline rather than the authors' work. In this sample the table shows a few hundred thousand distinct CDR3 sequences, 10% to 15% of which occur a single time. The ten largest clones take up 6.8% of the sample. Looking up the germline V gene yields CDR1 SGHAT and CDR2 FQNNGV. V was cut back by 5 bases and J by 3 bases, leaving a gap of 13 bases between them. Measured from the cysteine to the phenylalanine, the CDR3 is 14 residues long. Solely the CDR3 DNA is kept, with 42 bases framed from the first base.

Sequencing used blood, either unsorted or a sorted T cell fraction (not recorded which). The chain is assembled from TRBV11-2 and TRBJ1-1, with TRBD1 as a weak D call on 5 bases. The sequence came from a male donor with ankylosing spondylitis. In nucleotides, the sequence is TGTGCCAGCAGCGGTCCGGGGGGGTACACTGAAGCTTTCTTT. It specifies CASSGPGGYTEAFF.